One and the same sample provided the 19 T cell receptor beta chains below, sequenced in a study of cytomegalovirus exposure and HLA in healthy donors. Primers included in the PCR were 60 Vbeta and 13 Jbeta primers. Sequencing used immunoSEQ multiplex PCR; TCRdb keeps in-frame clones, though not all of them. The table includes about 79,000 clones, about 70% detected once. The sample was PBMCs. The receptor set was obtained from a man aged 55 to 69 in good health and CMV-seronegative.

This clone was recorded a few times. This rearrangement joins TRBV5-1 to TRBJ1-5; D perhaps matches TRBD1 (5 bases). CDR1 SGHRS and CDR2 YFSETQ come from the germline V gene. Trimming took 4 bases from V and 0 from J, leaving 20 bases between them. This CDR3 contains 18 residues. For the CDR3, the DNA is TGCGCCAGCAGCCCGAGGCTGACGGGGGGGTATAGCAATCAGCCCCAGCATTTT. It specifies CASSPRLTGGYSNQPQHF.

Remarks on this clone: A read error may account for a junction end that differs from germline. The genes are TRBV30 and TRBJ2-7; D call uncertain. The CDR3 runs to 15 residues. Germline assignment: CDR1 GTSNPN and CDR2 SVGIG (reference sequence). CDR3 amino acids: CAWTTLDGASNEQYF. CDR3 DNA sequence: TGTGCCTGGACCACGTTAGACGGAGCCTCCAACGAGCAGTACTTC.

This chain uses TRBV28 with TRBJ1-5; the D gene is possibly TRBD1 (5 bases). Deletions cut 1 base from V and 2 bases from J, with 12 bases between. The CDR3 runs to 16 residues. In germline, CDR1 is MDHEN, CDR2 SYDVKM. CDR3 region: CASSLLTRAGNQPQHF. The DNA for the CDR3 is TGTGCCAGCAGTTTATTGACCAGGGCGGGCAATCAGCCCCAGCATTTT.

The chain uses TRBV7-8 and TRBJ2-1; D call uncertain. Germline V gene sequence: CDR1 SGHVS, CDR2 FQNEAQ. The length of the CDR3 is 15 residues. Trimming removed 1 base from V and 0 bases from J, with 7 bases in between. DNA of the CDR3: TGTGCCAGCAGCTTAGGGTCCAGCTCCTACAATGAGCAGTTCTTC. It yields the protein CASSLGSSSYNEQFF.

J is TRBJ2-3 and V is TRBV11-2; the D gene is possibly TRBD2 (7 bases). V gave up 3 bases and J gave up 1 base, with 17 bases separating them. The CDR3 contains 17 residues. Germline lookup yields CDR1 SGHAT and CDR2 FQNNGV. The CDR3 protein is CASSFRGGLGGTDTQYF. The CDR3 nucleotides are TGTGCCAGCAGCTTTAGGGGGGGGCTCGGGGGCACAGATACGCAGTATTTT. Filled out from reference TRBV11-2 and TRBJ2-3, the complete variable domain reads EAGVAQSPRYKIIEKRQSVAFWCNPISGHATLYWYQQILGQGPKLLIQFQNNGVVDDSQLPKDRFSAERLKGVDSTLKIQPAKLEDSAVYLCASSFRGGLGGTDTQYFGPGTRLTVL.

CDR3 bases: TGTGCCAGCAGTTTGGTGACAGACAAAATGAACACTGAAGCTTTCTTT. Protein product: CASSLVTDKMNTEAFF. This sequence joins TRBV27 and TRBJ1-1; a weak D match, TRBD1 (5 bases). V lost 3 bases to trimming and J lost 0 bases, with 14 bases between them. Germline CDR1 and CDR2: MNHEY and SMNVEV (reference sequence). This CDR3 comprises 16 residues.

The V call is TRBV28, the J call TRBJ1-1, with unresolved D. Germline CDR1 MDHEN, CDR2 SYDVKM. Between the trimmed V and J ends, which lost 7 bases and 1 base, there was a span of 10 bases. The CDR3 loop spans 13 amino acids. The CDR3 DNA reads as TGTGCCAGCATGCCGGTGAGGAACACTGAAGCTTTCTTT. Its translation is CASMPVRNTEAFF. Combining the CDR3 with reference TRBV28 and TRBJ1-1 gives the whole variable domain DVKVTQSSRYLVKRTGEKVFLECVQDMDHENMFWYRQDPGLGLRLIYFSYDVKMKEKGDIPEGYSVSREKKERFSLILESASTNQTSMYLCASMPVRNTEAFFGQGTRLTVV.

The chain has TRBV6-6 and TRBJ1-5; D remains unclear. The CDR3 spans 16 residues. V lost 0 bases and J 9 bases, leaving 18 bases between the germline ends. Germline V CDR1 and CDR2: MNHNY, SVGAGI (reference sequence). The CDR3 loop reads CASSYSSLRSGRPQHF. The CDR3 nucleotides read TGTGCCAGCAGTTACTCGAGCCTCCGCTCAGGTCGGCCCCAGCATTTT.

V is TRBV10-3 and J is TRBJ2-2; TRBD1 agrees at 8 bases. The CDR3 is 14 residues long. With 4 bases clipped from V and 3 bases from J, the junction kept 1 base outside the gene matches. Germline V lookup: CDR1 ENHRY, CDR2 SYGVKD. CDR3 nucleotide sequence: TGTGCCATCAGTGGGACAGGGCACACCGGGGAGCTGTTTTTT. This encodes CAISGTGHTGELFF.

CDR3 sequence reads: CASSSARRGYTF. The CDR3 DNA reads TGTGCCAGCAGTTCCGCTCGTCGGGGTTACACCTTC. The chain uses TRBV11-2 and TRBJ1-2; the D is unclear. The length of the CDR3 is 12 residues. The ends were cut back, 6 bases at V and 11 bases at J, with 16 bases in the middle. Germline V gene data show CDR1 as SGHAT and CDR2 as FQNNGV.

V gene TRBV7-2 combines with J gene TRBJ2-2; D ambiguous. This CDR3 is 14 amino acids long. Germline lookup yields CDR1 SGHTA and CDR2 FQGNSA. Trimming took off 0 bases at V and 7 bases at J, with 9 bases between the two ends. This CDR3 reads CASSLARSGGELFF. CDR3 DNA: TGTGCCAGCAGCTTAGCGCGAAGTGGCGGGGAGCTGTTTTTT.

The V call is TRBV27, the J call TRBJ1-4; 7 nucleotides match TRBD1. The CDR3 totals 16 residues. J lost 5 bases, V lost 3 bases, and 9 bases had no gene match. Germline CDR1 reads MNHEY; CDR2 reads SMNVEV (reference sequence). In DNA, the CDR3 is TGTGCCAGCAGTTTCACGCCGACAGGGAAGAATGAAAAACTGTTTTTT. Encoded protein: CASSFTPTGKNEKLFF.

V and J are TRBV19 and TRBJ1-4; possible D gene TRBD1, 5 bases. V was trimmed by 5 bases and J by 6 bases, leaving 16 bases between them. The CDR3 has 15 amino acids. In germline, CDR1 is LNHDA, CDR2 SQIVND (reference sequence). In nucleotides, the CDR3 is TGTGCCAGTAGTGATATGACAGACCTTGATGAAAAACTGTTTTTT. Residues: CASSDMTDLDEKLFF.

The chain has TRBV4-2 and TRBJ1-5, with TRBD1 as a possible D gene (6 bases). Germline values: CDR1 LGHNA, CDR2 YNFKEQ. Trimming cost V 1 base and J 0 bases, with 10 bases left between them. The CDR3 loop spans 16 amino acids. CDR3 bases: TGTGCCAGCAGCCAAGGGACAGCAAGTAGCAATCAGCCCCAGCATTTT. Protein product: CASSQGTASSNQPQHF.

This clone was detected only once. The rearrangement joins TRBV7-6 to TRBJ2-5, with TRBD2 matching 9 bases. The CDR3 loop spans 15 amino acids. J lost 1 base, V lost 6 bases, and 6 bases had no gene match. Germline loops: CDR1 SGHVS, CDR2 FNYEAQ. Here the CDR3 reads CASRRNSGGQETQYF. The DNA for the CDR3 is TGTGCCAGCAGACGAAATAGCGGGGGCCAAGAGACCCAGTACTTC.

The V call is TRBV27, the J call TRBJ2-1, with 11 bases identical to TRBD2. The CDR3 is 22 amino acids. V lost 2 bases and J lost 1; bases outside the gene matches: 19. Germline V gives CDR1 MNHEY, CDR2 SMNVEV (reference sequence). CDR3 protein: CASSLRGRLGLAGLGSYNEQFF. The CDR3 DNA is TGTGCCAGCAGTTTAAGGGGGCGCTTAGGACTAGCGGGTTTGGGATCCTACAATGAGCAGTTCTTC.

This clone was recorded only once. The chain recombines TRBV6-6 with TRBJ1-2; D ambiguous. V lost 6 bases, J lost 4 bases, and 15 bases lay in between. The germline V gene has CDR1 MNHNY and CDR2 SVGAGI (reference sequence). The CDR3 is made up of 14 amino acids. CDR3 residues: CASSPGRHLYGYTF. CDR3 DNA sequence: TGTGCCAGCAGCCCGGGGAGACACCTCTATGGCTACACCTTC.

The chain has TRBV10-3 and TRBJ2-7, with 10 bases matching TRBD2. The CDR3 is made up of 15 amino acids. Per germline, CDR1 ENHRY and CDR2 SYGVKD. After removal of 5 bases from V and 1 base from J, the junction contained 5 bases not matched to a gene. The CDR3 here is CAISLAGGPSYEQYF. The CDR3 DNA follows: TGTGCCATCAGTTTAGCGGGAGGTCCGTCCTACGAGCAGTACTTC.

This chain joins TRBV19 and TRBJ1-5; D is unresolved. Trimming left V 3 bases short and J 5 bases short, with 14 bases between. Germline V gene sequence: CDR1 LNHDA, CDR2 SQIVND (reference sequence). CDR3 length: 15 amino acids. CDR3 sequence (DNA): TGTGCCAGTAGTATCGAGAGACGCGGGGATCAGCCCCAGCATTTT. This translates into CASSIERRGDQPQHF.